This T cell receptor beta chain was sequenced in a study of blood T cell repertoires in COVID-19. TCRdb's table, derived via immunoSEQ multiplex PCR, lists solely in-frame clones and lacks some. The sample lists 250,000 to 300,000 clones; approximately 86% were seen once. Trimming pared 3 bases from V and 3 bases from J, leaving 15 bases between. Germline assignment: CDR1 MNHEY and CDR2 SMNVEV (reference sequence). The CDR3 loop spans 15 amino acids. This sequence was found in a woman between 25 and 40 years old who had recovered from COVID-19. The chain has TRBV27 and TRBJ2-7, with a weak D call TRBD2 (5 bases). Sequencing used PBMCs or T cells enriched from blood (not recorded which). Here the CDR3 reads CASSLRPPDYYEQYF. The CDR3 region has the DNA TGTGCCAGCAGTTTGAGACCGCCAGACTACTACGAGCAGTACTTC.